These T cell receptor beta chains were read from a single sample in a study of cytomegalovirus exposure and HLA in healthy donors. Clones were sequenced by immunoSEQ multiplex PCR, and TCRdb holds only the in-frame ones, with some missing. The sample contains roughly 260,000 clones, around nine tenths of which appear only once. The sequenced sample consisted of PBMCs. The receptors stem from a man aged 18 to 30 in good health and CMV-seronegative. CDR3s include the opening cysteine and the closing phenylalanine or tryptophan. A D gene is named only where the DNA matches it firmly. The size of a clone is reported for some rows only, either as once, few or many, or as a class for expanded clones.

v_gene: TRBV28
abundance: .
j_gene: TRBJ2-7
d_gene: .
CDR3nt: TGTGCCAGCAGTCCACGCCAGGGTCCCTACGAGCAGTACTTC
CDR3aa: CASSPRQGPYEQYF

v_gene: TRBV7-2
abundance: .
j_gene: TRBJ2-1
d_gene: TRBD2
CDR3nt: TGTGCCAGCAGCTTAGATCCAGCGGGGAGCGAGCAGTTCTTC
CDR3aa: CASSLDPAGSEQFF

v_gene: TRBV6-5
abundance: many
j_gene: TRBJ1-3
d_gene: TRBD1
CDR3nt: TGTGCCAGCAGTTTAACAGGGGGAACCATATATTTT
CDR3aa: CASSLTGGTIYF

v_gene: TRBV2
abundance: once
j_gene: TRBJ1-1
d_gene: TRBD1
CDR3nt: TGTGCCAGCAGTGCCGGACAGGGACGAGAAGCTTTCTTT
CDR3aa: CASSAGQGREAFF

v_gene: TRBV7-9
abundance: .
j_gene: TRBJ1-2
d_gene: TRBD1
CDR3nt: TGTGCCAGCAGCCAGGACAGGTGGTTTGGCTACACCTTC
CDR3aa: CASSQDRWFGYTF

v_gene: TRBV5-6
abundance: .
j_gene: TRBJ2-2
d_gene: .
CDR3nt: TGTGCCAGCAGCCGGAGAAGGACAGCGAACACCGGGGAGCTGTTTTTT
CDR3aa: CASSRRRTANTGELFF

v_gene: TRBV14
abundance: .
j_gene: TRBJ2-3
d_gene: TRBD1
CDR3nt: TGTGCCAGCAGACATAGACAGGGAACAGATACGCAGTATTTT
CDR3aa: CASRHRQGTDTQYF

v_gene: TRBV12-5
abundance: .
j_gene: TRBJ2-1
d_gene: TRBD2
CDR3nt: TGTGCTAGTGGCCCCCCACTGGGACTAGCGGCCTACAATGAGCAGTTCTTC
CDR3aa: CASGPPLGLAAYNEQFF

v_gene: TRBV14
abundance: .
j_gene: TRBJ2-7
d_gene: TRBD1
CDR3nt: TGTGCCAGCAGCCCGGGCCAAGGGGGCATGCAGTACTTC
CDR3aa: CASSPGQGGMQYF

v_gene: TRBV5-1
abundance: .
j_gene: TRBJ2-3
d_gene: TRBD2
CDR3nt: TGCGCCAGCAGCTTGACCGCTAGCGGGACCAACCGGGGTGCGCAGTATTTT
CDR3aa: CASSLTASGTNRGAQYF

v_gene: TRBV13
abundance: .
j_gene: TRBJ2-1
d_gene: .
CDR3nt: TGTGCCAGCTCAGCGGGTTACAATGAGCAGTTCTTC
CDR3aa: CASSAGYNEQFF

v_gene: TRBV7-3
abundance: .
j_gene: TRBJ1-4
d_gene: TRBD1
CDR3nt: TGTGCCAGCAGTCCGGGACAGGGGGAAAAACTGTTTTTT
CDR3aa: CASSPGQGEKLFF

v_gene: TRBV7-9
abundance: .
j_gene: TRBJ2-7
d_gene: .
CDR3nt: TGTGCCAGCAGCGACGACTACTACGAGCAGTACTTC
CDR3aa: CASSDDYYEQYF

v_gene: TRBV27
abundance: .
j_gene: TRBJ2-7
d_gene: .
CDR3nt: TGTGCCAGCAGTCCCTCATTGGGCGAAGGGGCCTACGAGCAGTACTTC
CDR3aa: CASSPSLGEGAYEQYF

v_gene: TRBV4-1
abundance: .
j_gene: TRBJ1-1
d_gene: TRBD1
CDR3nt: TGCGCCAGCAGCCAGGGGTACAGGGGGACTTCTGAAGCTTTCTTT
CDR3aa: CASSQGYRGTSEAFF

v_gene: TRBV7-2
abundance: .
j_gene: TRBJ2-1
d_gene: TRBD2
CDR3nt: TGTGCCAGCAGCTTGGGACTAGCGGGAAATGAGCAGTTCTTC
CDR3aa: CASSLGLAGNEQFF

v_gene: TRBV28
abundance: many
j_gene: TRBJ1-6
d_gene: .
CDR3nt: TGTGCCAGCAGTCCGCCGCGGGGGCGAGGATCACCCCTCCACTTT
CDR3aa: CASSPPRGRGSPLHF

v_gene: TRBV2
abundance: .
j_gene: TRBJ1-5
d_gene: .
CDR3nt: TGTGCCAGCAGTGAATTTTCAGGACTTGATAATCAGCCCCAGCATTTT
CDR3aa: CASSEFSGLDNQPQHF

v_gene: TRBV4-1
abundance: .
j_gene: TRBJ1-6
d_gene: TRBD1
CDR3nt: TGCGCCAGCAGCCAAGCTCCAGGGGGTGTTGGTTCACCCCTCCACTTT
CDR3aa: CASSQAPGGVGSPLHF

v_gene: TRBV13
abundance: .
j_gene: TRBJ1-1
d_gene: .
CDR3nt: TGTGCCAGCAGCTTGGGTCGACTCGAAGCTTTCTTT
CDR3aa: CASSLGRLEAFF

v_gene: TRBV5-8
abundance: once
j_gene: TRBJ2-7
d_gene: TRBD2
CDR3nt: TGTGCCAGCAGCTTTAGCGGGAGGTCTGACGAGCAGTACTTC
CDR3aa: CASSFSGRSDEQYF

v_gene: TRBV5-6
abundance: once
j_gene: TRBJ1-3
d_gene: .
CDR3nt: TGTGCCAGCAGCTTGCTTCCGGTTTCTGGAAACACCATATATTTT
CDR3aa: CASSLLPVSGNTIYF

v_gene: TRBV11-3
abundance: .
j_gene: TRBJ2-5
d_gene: TRBD2
CDR3nt: TGTGCCAGCAGCTTAGTAGGACCAGAACAGGGGACTAGCGGGGAAGAGACCCAGTACTTC
CDR3aa: CASSLVGPEQGTSGEETQYF

v_gene: TRBV7-9
abundance: .
j_gene: TRBJ1-1
d_gene: .
CDR3nt: TGTGCCAGCAGCTTAGCGCTCGGACAGTCCAACACTGAAGCTTTCTTT
CDR3aa: CASSLALGQSNTEAFF

v_gene: TRBV30
abundance: once
j_gene: TRBJ2-1
d_gene: .
CDR3nt: TGTGCCTGGAGTGTAGGGGTAGCATACAATGAGCAGTTCTTC
CDR3aa: CAWSVGVAYNEQFF

v_gene: TRBV30
abundance: .
j_gene: TRBJ2-3
d_gene: .
CDR3nt: TGTGCCTGGAGTCTGGCGGGTCAGGGGGGGCAGTATTTT
CDR3aa: CAWSLAGQGGQYF

v_gene: TRBV19
abundance: .
j_gene: TRBJ2-1
d_gene: .
CDR3nt: TGTGCCAGTAGTGACGCGGGCTCCTACAATGAGCAGTTCTTC
CDR3aa: CASSDAGSYNEQFF

v_gene: TRBV4-1
abundance: .
j_gene: TRBJ1-2
d_gene: TRBD1
CDR3nt: TGCGCCAGCAGCCAAAACGACAGGGGGCGAATTGGCTACACCTTC
CDR3aa: CASSQNDRGRIGYTF

v_gene: TRBV28
abundance: .
j_gene: TRBJ2-7
d_gene: TRBD1
CDR3nt: TGTGCCAGCAGTTTATCGGGACAGGGAAAACGCGAGCAGTACTTC
CDR3aa: CASSLSGQGKREQYF

v_gene: TRBV19
abundance: once
j_gene: TRBJ2-2
d_gene: .
CDR3nt: TGTGCCAGTAGTAGAGATTTCTCTTTCACCGGGGAGCTGTTTTTT
CDR3aa: CASSRDFSFTGELFF

v_gene: TRBV4-1
abundance: .
j_gene: TRBJ1-3
d_gene: .
CDR3nt: TGCGCCAGCAGCCAAGGGATACAGGGCGAAAACACCATATATTTT
CDR3aa: CASSQGIQGENTIYF

v_gene: TRBV2
abundance: .
j_gene: TRBJ2-2
d_gene: TRBD2
CDR3nt: TGTGCCAGCAGGACTAGCGGTGGGGAGCTGTTTTTT
CDR3aa: CASRTSGGELFF

v_gene: TRBV5-4
abundance: .
j_gene: TRBJ2-3
d_gene: .
CDR3nt: TGTGCCAGCATGGGTGGGCCCACAGATACGCAGTATTTT
CDR3aa: CASMGGPTDTQYF

v_gene: TRBV15
abundance: .
j_gene: TRBJ2-2
d_gene: TRBD1
CDR3nt: TGTGCCACCAGCAAGGACAGGTTGAACACCGGGGAGCTGTTTTTT
CDR3aa: CATSKDRLNTGELFF

v_gene: TRBV30
abundance: .
j_gene: TRBJ1-1
d_gene: .
CDR3nt: TGTGCCTGGGGTCATGGACTCACTGAAGCTTTCTTT
CDR3aa: CAWGHGLTEAFF

v_gene: TRBV4-2
abundance: .
j_gene: TRBJ1-3
d_gene: .
CDR3nt: TGTGCCAGCAGCCAAGCAGGCTCTGGAAACACCATATATTTT
CDR3aa: CASSQAGSGNTIYF

v_gene: TRBV7-9
abundance: .
j_gene: TRBJ2-3
d_gene: TRBD2
CDR3nt: TGTGCCACCACACTGGGGCGGGAGAGAGAGGATACGCAGTATTTT
CDR3aa: CATTLGREREDTQYF

v_gene: TRBV27
abundance: .
j_gene: TRBJ1-1
d_gene: TRBD1
CDR3nt: TGTGCCAGCAGTTTATCGACAGGGGACGGGGCCCCACTGAAGGCTTTCTTT
CDR3aa: CASSLSTGDGAPLKAFF

v_gene: TRBV9
abundance: .
j_gene: TRBJ2-7
d_gene: TRBD2
CDR3nt: TGTGCCAGCAGCCCTCAGACGGGACTAGCGGGAGGGCCCTACTTTTCGCACGAGCAGTACTTC
CDR3aa: CASSPQTGLAGGPYFSHEQYF

v_gene: TRBV11-3
abundance: once
j_gene: TRBJ1-1
d_gene: .
CDR3nt: TGTGCCATCTTCCTCACTGAAGCTTTCTTT
CDR3aa: CAIFLTEAFF

v_gene: TRBV4-2
abundance: .
j_gene: TRBJ2-1
d_gene: TRBD2
CDR3nt: TGTGCCAGCAGCCTCTCGTCGGCGGGAGGGTACAATGAGCAGTTCTTC
CDR3aa: CASSLSSAGGYNEQFF

v_gene: TRBV28
abundance: .
j_gene: TRBJ1-2
d_gene: TRBD1
CDR3nt: TGTGCCAGCCAGGTGTGGGGACAGGGGAAGAGTGGCTACACCTTC
CDR3aa: CASQVWGQGKSGYTF

v_gene: TRBV4-1
abundance: .
j_gene: TRBJ2-6
d_gene: .
CDR3nt: TGCGCCAGCAGCCAGCTGGTTAGCTCTGGGGCCAACGTCCTGACTTTC
CDR3aa: CASSQLVSSGANVLTF

v_gene: TRBV30
abundance: .
j_gene: TRBJ1-6
d_gene: TRBD1
CDR3nt: TGTGCCTGGGATAGTGGGACAGGGGATTCACCCCTCCACTTT
CDR3aa: CAWDSGTGDSPLHF

v_gene: TRBV10-3
abundance: .
j_gene: TRBJ2-3
d_gene: .
CDR3nt: TGTGCCATCAGTGCCGGGGGTAGGTTCACAGATACGCAGTATTTT
CDR3aa: CAISAGGRFTDTQYF

v_gene: TRBV2
abundance: .
j_gene: TRBJ1-2
d_gene: .
CDR3nt: TGTGCCAGCAGTGATTTTGAGGGAACCTCTTATGGCTACACCTTC
CDR3aa: CASSDFEGTSYGYTF

v_gene: TRBV27
abundance: .
j_gene: TRBJ2-7
d_gene: .
CDR3nt: TGTGCCAGCAGTCAGGTACTCCTCTACGAGCAGTACTTC
CDR3aa: CASSQVLLYEQYF

v_gene: TRBV6-1
abundance: .
j_gene: TRBJ1-5
d_gene: .
CDR3nt: TGTGCCGCCCGTCAAGGGGCGGCTTTGATTCAGCCCCAGCATTTT
CDR3aa: CAARQGAALIQPQHF

v_gene: TRBV28
abundance: .
j_gene: TRBJ2-7
d_gene: TRBD1
CDR3nt: TGTGCCAGCAGTCCCGGACAGGGGGCCTCCTACGAGCAGTACTTC
CDR3aa: CASSPGQGASYEQYF

v_gene: TRBV28
abundance: .
j_gene: TRBJ2-1
d_gene: .
CDR3nt: TGTGCCAGCAGTGGCTCCGGGACCTACGGGGGTGAGCAGTTCTTC
CDR3aa: CASSGSGTYGGEQFF